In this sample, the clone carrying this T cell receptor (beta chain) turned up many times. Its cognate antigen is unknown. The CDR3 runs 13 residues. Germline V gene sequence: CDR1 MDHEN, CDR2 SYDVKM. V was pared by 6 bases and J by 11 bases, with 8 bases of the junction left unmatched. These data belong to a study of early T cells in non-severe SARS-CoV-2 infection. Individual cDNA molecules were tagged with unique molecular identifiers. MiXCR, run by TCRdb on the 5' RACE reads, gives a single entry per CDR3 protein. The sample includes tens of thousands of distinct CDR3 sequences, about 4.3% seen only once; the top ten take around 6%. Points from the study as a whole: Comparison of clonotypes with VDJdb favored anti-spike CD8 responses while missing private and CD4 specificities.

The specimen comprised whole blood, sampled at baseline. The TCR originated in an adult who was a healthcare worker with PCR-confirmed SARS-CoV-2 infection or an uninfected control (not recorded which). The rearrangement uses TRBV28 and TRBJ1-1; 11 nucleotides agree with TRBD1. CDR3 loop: CASRGQGASKAFF. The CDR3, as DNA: TGTGCCAGCAGAGGACAGGGGGCTTCGAAGGCTTTCTTT.